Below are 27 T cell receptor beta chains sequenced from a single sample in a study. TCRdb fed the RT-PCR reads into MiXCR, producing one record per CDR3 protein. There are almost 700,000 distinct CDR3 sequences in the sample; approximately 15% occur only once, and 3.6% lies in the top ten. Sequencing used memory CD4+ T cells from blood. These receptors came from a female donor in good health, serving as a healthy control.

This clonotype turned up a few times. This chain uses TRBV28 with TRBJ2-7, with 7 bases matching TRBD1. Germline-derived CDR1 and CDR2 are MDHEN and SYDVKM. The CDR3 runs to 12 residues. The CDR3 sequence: CATRQGSYEQYF. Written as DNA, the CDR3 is TGTGCAACCCGACAGGGCTCCTACGAGCAGTACTTC.

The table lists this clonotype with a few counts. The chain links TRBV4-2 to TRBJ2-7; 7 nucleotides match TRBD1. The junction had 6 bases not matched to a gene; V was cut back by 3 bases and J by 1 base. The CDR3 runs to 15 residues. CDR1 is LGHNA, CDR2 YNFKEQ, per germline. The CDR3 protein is CASSQTGPGSYEQYF. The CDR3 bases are TGTGCCAGCAGCCAGACAGGGCCCGGATCCTACGAGCAGTACTTC.

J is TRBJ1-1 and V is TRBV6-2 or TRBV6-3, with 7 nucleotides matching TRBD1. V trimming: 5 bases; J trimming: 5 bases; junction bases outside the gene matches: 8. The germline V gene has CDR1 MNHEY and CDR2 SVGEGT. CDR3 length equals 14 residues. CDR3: CASSRQGRGTEAFF. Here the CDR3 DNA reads TGTGCCAGCAGTAGACAGGGTAGGGGAACTGAAGCTTTCTTT.

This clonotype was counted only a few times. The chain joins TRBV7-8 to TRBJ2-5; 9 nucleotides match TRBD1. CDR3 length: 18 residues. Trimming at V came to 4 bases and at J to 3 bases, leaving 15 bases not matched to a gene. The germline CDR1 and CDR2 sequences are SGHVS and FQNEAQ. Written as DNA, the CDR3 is TGTGCCAGCAGCTACCTCCGGCCCGGACAGGGGACTGAAGAGACCCAGTACTTC. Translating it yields CASSYLRPGQGTEETQYF.

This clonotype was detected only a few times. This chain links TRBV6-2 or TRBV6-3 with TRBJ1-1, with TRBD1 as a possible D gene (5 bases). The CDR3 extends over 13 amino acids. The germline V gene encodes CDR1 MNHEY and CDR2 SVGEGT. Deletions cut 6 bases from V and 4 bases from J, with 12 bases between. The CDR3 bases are TGTGCCAGCAGGGCTGGGGGAGGCACTGAAGCTTTCTTT. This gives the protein CASRAGGGTEAFF.

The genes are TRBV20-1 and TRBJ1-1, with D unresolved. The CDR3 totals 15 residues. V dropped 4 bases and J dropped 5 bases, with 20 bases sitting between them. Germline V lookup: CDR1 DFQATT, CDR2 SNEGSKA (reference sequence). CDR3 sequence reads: CSAISHGSGVTEAFF. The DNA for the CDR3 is TGCAGTGCTATTTCCCACGGCTCTGGTGTTACTGAAGCTTTCTTT.

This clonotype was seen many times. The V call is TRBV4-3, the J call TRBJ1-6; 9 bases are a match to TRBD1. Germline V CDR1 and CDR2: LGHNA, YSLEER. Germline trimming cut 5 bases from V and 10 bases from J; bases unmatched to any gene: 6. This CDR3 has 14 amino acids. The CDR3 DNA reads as TGCGCCAGCAGCAAAGGGACAGGGACCTCACCCCTCCACTTT. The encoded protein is CASSKGTGTSPLHF.

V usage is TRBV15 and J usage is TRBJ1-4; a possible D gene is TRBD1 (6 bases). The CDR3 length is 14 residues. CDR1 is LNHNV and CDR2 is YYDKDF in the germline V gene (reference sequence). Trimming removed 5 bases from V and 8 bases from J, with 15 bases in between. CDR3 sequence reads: CATSSGGAGEKLFF. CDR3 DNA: TGTGCCACCAGCTCTGGGGGGGCGGGGGAAAAACTGTTTTTT.

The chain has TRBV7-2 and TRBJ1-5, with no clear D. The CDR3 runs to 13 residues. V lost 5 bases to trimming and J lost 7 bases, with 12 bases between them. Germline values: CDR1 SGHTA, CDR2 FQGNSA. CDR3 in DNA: TGTGCCAGCAGCCCTCAAGCGGTCCAGCCCCAGCATTTT. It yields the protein CASSPQAVQPQHF.

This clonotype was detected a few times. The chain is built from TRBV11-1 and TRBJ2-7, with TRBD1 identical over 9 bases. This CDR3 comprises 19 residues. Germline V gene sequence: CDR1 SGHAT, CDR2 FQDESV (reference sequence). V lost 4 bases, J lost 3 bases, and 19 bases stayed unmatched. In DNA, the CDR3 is TGTGCCAGCAGCTACGTAAACCGGGACAGGGTCAATTCCAACTACGAGCAGTACTTC. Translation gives CASSYVNRDRVNSNYEQYF.

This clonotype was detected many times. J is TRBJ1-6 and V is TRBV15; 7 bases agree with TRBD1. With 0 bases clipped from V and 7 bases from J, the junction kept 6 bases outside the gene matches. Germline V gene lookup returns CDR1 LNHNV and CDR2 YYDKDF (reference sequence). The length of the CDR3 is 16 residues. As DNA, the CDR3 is TGTGCCACCAGCAGAGAGAGGGGGCACCCCAATTCACCCCTCCACTTT. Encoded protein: CATSRERGHPNSPLHF.

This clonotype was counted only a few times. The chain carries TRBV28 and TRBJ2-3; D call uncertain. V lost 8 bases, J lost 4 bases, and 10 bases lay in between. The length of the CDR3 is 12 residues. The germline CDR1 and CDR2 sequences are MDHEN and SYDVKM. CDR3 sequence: CASGLVADTQYF. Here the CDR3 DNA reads TGTGCCAGCGGTCTCGTCGCAGATACGCAGTATTTT.

The CDR3 DNA follows: TGCGCCAGCAGCCGCGGACAGATGGGAAACACCATATATTTT. Residues: CASSRGQMGNTIYF. The chain employs TRBV5-1 and TRBJ1-3; tentatively, D is TRBD1 (6 bases). Germline-derived CDR1 and CDR2 are SGHRS and YFSETQ. V was trimmed by 4 bases and J by 4 bases, leaving 12 bases between them. The CDR3 runs 14 residues.

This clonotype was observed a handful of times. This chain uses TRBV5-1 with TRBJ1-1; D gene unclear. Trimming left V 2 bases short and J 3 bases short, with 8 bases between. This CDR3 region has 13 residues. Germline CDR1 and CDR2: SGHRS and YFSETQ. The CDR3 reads CASSFTSDTEAFF. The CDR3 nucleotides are TGCGCCAGCAGCTTTACATCTGACACTGAAGCTTTCTTT.

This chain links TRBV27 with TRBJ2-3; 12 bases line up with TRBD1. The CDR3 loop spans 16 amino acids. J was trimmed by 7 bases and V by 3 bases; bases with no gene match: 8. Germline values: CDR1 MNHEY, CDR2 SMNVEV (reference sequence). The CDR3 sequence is CASSFMGQGAFNTQYF. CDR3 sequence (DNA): TGTGCCAGCAGTTTTATGGGACAGGGGGCTTTTAATACGCAGTATTTT.

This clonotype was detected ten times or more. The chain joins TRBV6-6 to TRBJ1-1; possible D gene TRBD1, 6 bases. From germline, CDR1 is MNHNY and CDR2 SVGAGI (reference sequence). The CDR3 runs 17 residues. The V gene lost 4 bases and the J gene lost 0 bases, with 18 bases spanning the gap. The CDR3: CASSSPGTPDMNTEAFF. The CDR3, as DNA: TGTGCCAGCAGTTCCCCGGGGACACCCGATATGAACACTGAAGCTTTCTTT.

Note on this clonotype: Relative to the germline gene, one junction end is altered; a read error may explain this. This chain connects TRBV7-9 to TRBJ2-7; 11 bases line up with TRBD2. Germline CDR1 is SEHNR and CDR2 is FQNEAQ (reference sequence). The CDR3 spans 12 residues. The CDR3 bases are TGTGCCAGCAGTCTAGCGGGAGGCCACTTGGACTTC. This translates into CASSLAGGHLDF.

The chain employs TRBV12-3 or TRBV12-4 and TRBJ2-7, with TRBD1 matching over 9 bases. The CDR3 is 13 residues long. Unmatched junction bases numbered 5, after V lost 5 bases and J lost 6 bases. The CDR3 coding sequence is TGTGCCAGCAGTCGGGGACAGGGTAGCGAGCAGTACTTC. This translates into CASSRGQGSEQYF.

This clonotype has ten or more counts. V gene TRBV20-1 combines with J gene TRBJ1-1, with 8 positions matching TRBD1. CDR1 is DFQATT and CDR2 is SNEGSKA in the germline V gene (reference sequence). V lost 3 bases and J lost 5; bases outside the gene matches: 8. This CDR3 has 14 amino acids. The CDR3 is CSARRQGMGTEAFF. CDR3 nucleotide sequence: TGCAGTGCTAGGCGACAGGGGATGGGAACTGAAGCTTTCTTT.

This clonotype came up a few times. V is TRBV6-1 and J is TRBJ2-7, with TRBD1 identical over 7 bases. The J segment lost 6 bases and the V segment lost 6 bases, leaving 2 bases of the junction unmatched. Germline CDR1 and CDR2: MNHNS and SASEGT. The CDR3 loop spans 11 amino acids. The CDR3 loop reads CASRTGSEQYF. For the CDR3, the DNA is TGTGCCAGCAGGACAGGGAGCGAGCAGTACTTC.

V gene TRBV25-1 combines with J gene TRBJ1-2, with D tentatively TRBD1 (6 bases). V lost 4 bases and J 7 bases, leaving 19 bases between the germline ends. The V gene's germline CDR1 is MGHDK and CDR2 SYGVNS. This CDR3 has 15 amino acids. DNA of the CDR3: TGTGCCAGCAGTGCCGATTCGGGGGGCGCCTCTGGCTACACCTTC. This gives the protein CASSADSGGASGYTF.

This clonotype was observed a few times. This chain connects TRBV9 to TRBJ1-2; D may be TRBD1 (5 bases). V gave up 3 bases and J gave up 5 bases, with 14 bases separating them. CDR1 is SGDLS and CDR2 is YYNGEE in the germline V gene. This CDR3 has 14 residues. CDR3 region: CASSDTGTGYGYTF. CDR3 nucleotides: TGTGCCAGCAGCGACACCGGGACCGGGTATGGCTACACCTTC. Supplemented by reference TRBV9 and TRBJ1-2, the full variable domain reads DSGVTQTPKHLITATGQRVTLRCSPRSGDLSVYWYQQSLDQGLQFLIQYYNGEERAKGNILERFSAQQFPDLHSELNLSSLELGDSALYFCASSDTGTGYGYTFGSGTRLTVV.

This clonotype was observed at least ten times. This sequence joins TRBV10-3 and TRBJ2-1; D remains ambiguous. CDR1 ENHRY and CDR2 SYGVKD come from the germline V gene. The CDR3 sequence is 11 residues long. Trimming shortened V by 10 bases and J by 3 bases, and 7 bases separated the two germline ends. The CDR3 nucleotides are TGTGCCAGCCAATACTACAATGAGCAGTTCTTC. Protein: CASQYYNEQFF.

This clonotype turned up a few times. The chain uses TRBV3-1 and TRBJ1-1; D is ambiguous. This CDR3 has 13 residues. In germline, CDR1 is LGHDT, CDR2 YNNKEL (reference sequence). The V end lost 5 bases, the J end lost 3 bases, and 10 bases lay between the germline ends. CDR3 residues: CASSVRTDTEAFF. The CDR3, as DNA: TGTGCCAGCAGCGTCCGGACGGACACTGAAGCTTTCTTT.

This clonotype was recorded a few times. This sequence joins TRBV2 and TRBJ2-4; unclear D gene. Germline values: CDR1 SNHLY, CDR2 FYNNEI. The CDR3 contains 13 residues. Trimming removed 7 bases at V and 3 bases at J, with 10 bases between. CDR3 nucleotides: TGTGCCAGCACAAGGGAACACAAAAACATTCAGTACTTC. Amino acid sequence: CASTREHKNIQYF.

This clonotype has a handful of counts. The CDR3 DNA is TGCGCCAGCAGCCTTTCCGGGACAGGTGGGAATCAGCCCCAGCATTTT. Protein product: CASSLSGTGGNQPQHF. V is TRBV5-1 and J is TRBJ1-5, with TRBD1 identical over 8 bases. The CDR3 contains 16 residues. Germline trimming cut 4 bases from V and 4 bases from J; bases unmatched to any gene: 10. Germline V gene sequence: CDR1 SGHRS, CDR2 YFSETQ.

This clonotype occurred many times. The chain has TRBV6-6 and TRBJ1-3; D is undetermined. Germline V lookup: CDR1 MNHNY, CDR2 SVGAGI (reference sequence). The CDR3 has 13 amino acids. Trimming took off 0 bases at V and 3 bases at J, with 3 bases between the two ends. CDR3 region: CASSYSSGNTIYF. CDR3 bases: TGTGCCAGCAGTTACTCAAGTGGAAACACCATATATTTT.